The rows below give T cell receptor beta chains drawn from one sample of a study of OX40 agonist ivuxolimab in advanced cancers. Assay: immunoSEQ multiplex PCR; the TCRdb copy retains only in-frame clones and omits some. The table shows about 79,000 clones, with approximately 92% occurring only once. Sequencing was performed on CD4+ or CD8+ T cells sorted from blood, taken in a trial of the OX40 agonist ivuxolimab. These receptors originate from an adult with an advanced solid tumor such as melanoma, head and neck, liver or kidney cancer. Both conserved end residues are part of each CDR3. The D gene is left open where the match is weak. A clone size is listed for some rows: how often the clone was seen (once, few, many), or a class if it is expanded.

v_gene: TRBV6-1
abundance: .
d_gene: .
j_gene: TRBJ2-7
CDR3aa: CASTSGSTYEQYF
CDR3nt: TGTGCCAGCACTTCCGGGTCTACCTACGAGCAGTACTTC

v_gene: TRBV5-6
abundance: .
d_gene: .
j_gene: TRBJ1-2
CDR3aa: CASSFNRLHNIYGYTF
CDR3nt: TGTGCCAGCAGCTTCAACAGACTTCATAATATCTATGGCTACACCTTC

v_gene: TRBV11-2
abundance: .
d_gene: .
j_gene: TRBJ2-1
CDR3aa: CASTPKSEQFF
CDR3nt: TGTGCCAGCACCCCAAAGTCTGAGCAGTTCTTC

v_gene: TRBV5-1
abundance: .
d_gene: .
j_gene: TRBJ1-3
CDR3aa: CASSLHSGNTIYF
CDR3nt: TGCGCCAGCAGCTTGCACTCTGGAAACACCATATATTTT

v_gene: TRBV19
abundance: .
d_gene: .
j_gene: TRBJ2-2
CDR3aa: CASTQMNTGELFF
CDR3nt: TGTGCCAGTACCCAAATGAACACCGGGGAGCTGTTTTTT

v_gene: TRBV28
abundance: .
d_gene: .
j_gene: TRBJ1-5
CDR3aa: CASSFYQGNQPQHF
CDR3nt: TGTGCCAGCAGTTTCTATCAGGGCAATCAGCCCCAGCATTTT

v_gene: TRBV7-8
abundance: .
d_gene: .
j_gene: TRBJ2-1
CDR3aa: CASSPPEVEQFF
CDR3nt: TGTGCCAGCAGCCCCCCGGAGGTTGAGCAGTTCTTC

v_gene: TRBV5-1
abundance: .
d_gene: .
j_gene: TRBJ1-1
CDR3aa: CASRLRYRDTEAFF
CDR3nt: TGCGCCAGCAGACTCCGGTATCGCGACACTGAAGCTTTCTTT

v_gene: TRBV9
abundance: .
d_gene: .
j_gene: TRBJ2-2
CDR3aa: CASSARTGTGELFF
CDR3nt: TGTGCCAGCAGCGCCCGGACGGGCACCGGGGAGCTGTTTTTT

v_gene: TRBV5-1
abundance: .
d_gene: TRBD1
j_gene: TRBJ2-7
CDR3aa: CASSLDVSGQARSYEQYF
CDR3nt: TGCGCCAGCAGCTTGGATGTTAGTGGACAGGCCCGCTCCTACGAGCAGTACTTC

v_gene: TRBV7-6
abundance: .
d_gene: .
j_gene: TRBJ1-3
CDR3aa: CASSLDISGNTIYF
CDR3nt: TGTGCCAGCAGCTTAGATATTTCTGGAAACACCATATATTTT

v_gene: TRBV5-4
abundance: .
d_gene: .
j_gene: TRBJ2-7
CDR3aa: CASSKRVESGEQYF
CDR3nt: TGTGCCAGCAGCAAGAGGGTGGAATCTGGCGAGCAGTACTTC

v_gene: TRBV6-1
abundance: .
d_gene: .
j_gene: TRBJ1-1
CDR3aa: CARDRNTEAFF
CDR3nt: TGTGCCAGGGACAGGAACACTGAAGCTTTCTTT

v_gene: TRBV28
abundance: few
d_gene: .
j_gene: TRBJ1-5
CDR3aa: CASTRALGSNQPQHF
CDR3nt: TGTGCCAGCACGCGGGCCCTCGGGAGCAATCAGCCCCAGCATTTT

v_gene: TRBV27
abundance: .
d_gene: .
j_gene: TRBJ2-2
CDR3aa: CASSLGRGGTGELFF
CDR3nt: TGTGCCAGCAGTTTAGGCAGGGGGGGCACCGGGGAGCTGTTTTTT

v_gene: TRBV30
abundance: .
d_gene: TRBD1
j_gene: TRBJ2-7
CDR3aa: CAWSESLQGWAYF
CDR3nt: TGTGCCTGGAGTGAAAGTTTACAGGGGTGGGCGTACTTC

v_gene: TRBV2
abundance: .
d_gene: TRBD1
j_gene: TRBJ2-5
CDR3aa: CASDRDRQETQYF
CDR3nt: TGTGCCAGCGACCGGGACAGGCAAGAGACCCAGTACTTC

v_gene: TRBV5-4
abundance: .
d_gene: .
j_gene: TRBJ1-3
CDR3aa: CASSPGGGSGNTIYF
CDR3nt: TGTGCCAGCAGCCCCGGGGGGGGCTCTGGAAACACCATATATTTT

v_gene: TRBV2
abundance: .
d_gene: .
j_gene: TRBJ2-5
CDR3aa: CASSEVRQKQETQYF
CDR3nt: TGTGCCAGCAGCGAAGTCCGACAAAAGCAAGAGACCCAGTACTTC

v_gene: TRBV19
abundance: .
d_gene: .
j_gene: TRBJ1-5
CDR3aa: CASSIGRGERSTQPQHF
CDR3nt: TGTGCCAGTAGTATAGGAAGAGGAGAAAGGTCAACTCAGCCCCAGCATTTT

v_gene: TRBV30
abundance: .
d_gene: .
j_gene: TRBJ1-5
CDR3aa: CAWSPQGSNQPQHF
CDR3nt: TGTGCCTGGAGCCCACAGGGAAGCAATCAGCCCCAGCATTTT

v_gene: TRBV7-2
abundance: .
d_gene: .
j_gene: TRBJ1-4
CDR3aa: CASSQRQVGGEKLFF
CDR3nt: TGTGCCAGCAGCCAAAGACAGGTCGGGGGAGAAAAACTGTTTTTT

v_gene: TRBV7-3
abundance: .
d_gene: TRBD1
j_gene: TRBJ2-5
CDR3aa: CASSLSPGGPQETQYF
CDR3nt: TGTGCCAGCAGCTTAAGCCCAGGGGGCCCCCAAGAGACCCAGTACTTC

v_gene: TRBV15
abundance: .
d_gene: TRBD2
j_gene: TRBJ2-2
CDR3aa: CATSRGGGRAKTGELFF
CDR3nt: TGTGCCACCAGCAGAGGTGGCGGGAGGGCCAAGACCGGGGAGCTGTTTTTT

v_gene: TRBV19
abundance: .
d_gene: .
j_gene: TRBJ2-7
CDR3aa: CASSIKRVVMEQYF
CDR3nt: TGTGCCAGTAGTATTAAGCGGGTGGTAATGGAGCAGTACTTC

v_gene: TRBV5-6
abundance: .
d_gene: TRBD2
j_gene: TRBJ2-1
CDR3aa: CASSQGLAGSSYNEQFF
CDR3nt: TGTGCCAGCAGCCAGGGACTAGCGGGGAGCTCCTACAATGAGCAGTTCTTC

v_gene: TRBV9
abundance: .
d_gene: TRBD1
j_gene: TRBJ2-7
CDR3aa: CASSVDPGQGALNEQYF
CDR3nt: TGTGCCAGCAGCGTAGACCCGGGACAGGGGGCGCTGAACGAGCAGTACTTC

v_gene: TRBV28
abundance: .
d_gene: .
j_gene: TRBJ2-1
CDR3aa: CASSLWGRDRTDEQFF
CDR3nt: TGTGCCAGCAGTTTATGGGGTCGGGACCGAACCGATGAGCAGTTCTTC

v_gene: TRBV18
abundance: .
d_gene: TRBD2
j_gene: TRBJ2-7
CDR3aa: CASSPLPLTSGRANEQYF
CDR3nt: TGTGCCAGCTCGCCCCTACCCTTGACTAGCGGGAGGGCCAACGAGCAGTACTTC

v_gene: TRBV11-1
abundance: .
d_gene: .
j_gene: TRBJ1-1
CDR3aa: CASSMDEEAFF
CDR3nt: TGTGCCAGCAGCATGGACGAGGAAGCTTTCTTT

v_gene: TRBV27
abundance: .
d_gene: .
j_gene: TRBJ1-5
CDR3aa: CASSLIANQPQHF
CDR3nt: TGTGCCAGCAGTCTGATTGCAAATCAGCCCCAGCATTTT

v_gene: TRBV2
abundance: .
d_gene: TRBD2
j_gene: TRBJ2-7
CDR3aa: CASSGASGSYEQYF
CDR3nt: TGTGCCAGCAGTGGAGCTAGCGGCTCCTACGAGCAGTACTTC

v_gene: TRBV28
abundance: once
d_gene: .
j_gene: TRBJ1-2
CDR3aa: CASSLPRNYGYTF
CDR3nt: TGTGCCAGCAGTTTGCCCCGGAACTATGGCTACACCTTC

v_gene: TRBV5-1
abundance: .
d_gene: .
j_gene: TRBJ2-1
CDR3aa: CASSLEMGSLDRGGEQFF
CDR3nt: TGCGCCAGCAGCTTGGAGATGGGGTCCCTTGATCGAGGTGGTGAGCAGTTCTTC

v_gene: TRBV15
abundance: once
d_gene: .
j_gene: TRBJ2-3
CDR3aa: CATSRQSTDTQYF
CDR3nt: TGTGCCACCAGCAGACAGTCCACAGATACGCAGTATTTT

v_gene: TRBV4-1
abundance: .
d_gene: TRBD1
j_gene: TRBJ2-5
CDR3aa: CASSQQDRGRGETQYF
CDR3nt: TGCGCCAGCAGCCAACAAGACAGGGGGCGGGGAGAGACCCAGTACTTC

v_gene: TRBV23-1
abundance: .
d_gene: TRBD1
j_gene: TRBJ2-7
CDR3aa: CASIPRTGVSYEQYF
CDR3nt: TGCGCCAGCATCCCCAGGACAGGTGTATCCTACGAGCAGTACTTC

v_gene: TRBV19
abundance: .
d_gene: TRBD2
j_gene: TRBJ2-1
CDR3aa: CASSIYGRAVDEQFF
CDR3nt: TGTGCCAGTAGTATATACGGGAGGGCCGTAGATGAGCAGTTCTTC

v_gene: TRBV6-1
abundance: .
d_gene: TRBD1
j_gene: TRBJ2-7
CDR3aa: CASSTRGTYEQYF
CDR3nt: TGTGCCAGCAGTACCAGGGGGACCTACGAGCAGTACTTC

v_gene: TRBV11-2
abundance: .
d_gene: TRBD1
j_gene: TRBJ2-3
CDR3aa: CASSYWTGPTDTQYF
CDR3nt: TGTGCCAGCAGCTACTGGACAGGCCCCACAGATACGCAGTATTTT

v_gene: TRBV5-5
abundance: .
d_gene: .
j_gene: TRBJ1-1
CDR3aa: CASGQNTEAFF
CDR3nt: TGTGCCAGCGGACAGAACACTGAAGCTTTCTTT

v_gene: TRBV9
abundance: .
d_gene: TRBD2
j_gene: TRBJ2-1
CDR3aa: CASSATGLDAFF
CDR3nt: TGTGCCAGCAGCGCAACGGGACTAGATGCGTTCTTC

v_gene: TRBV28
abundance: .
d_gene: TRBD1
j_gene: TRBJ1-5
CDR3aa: CASSPTGAAQPQHF
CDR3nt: TGTGCCAGCAGTCCCACAGGGGCCGCTCAGCCCCAGCATTTT

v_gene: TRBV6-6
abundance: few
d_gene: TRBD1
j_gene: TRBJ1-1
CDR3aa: CASITGGINTEAFF
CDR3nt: TGTGCCAGCATAACAGGGGGTATCAACACTGAAGCTTTCTTT

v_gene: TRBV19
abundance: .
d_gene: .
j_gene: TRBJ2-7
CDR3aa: CASSVTRAIHEQYF
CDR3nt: TGTGCCAGTAGTGTGACCAGGGCGATCCACGAGCAGTACTTC

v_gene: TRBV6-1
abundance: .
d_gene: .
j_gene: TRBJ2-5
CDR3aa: CASSEAERSQETQYF
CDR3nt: TGTGCCAGCAGTGAAGCGGAACGGAGTCAAGAGACCCAGTACTTC

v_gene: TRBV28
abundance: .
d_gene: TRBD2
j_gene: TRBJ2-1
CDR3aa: CASFPGLAHYNEQFF
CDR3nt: TGTGCCAGTTTTCCGGGACTAGCGCACTACAATGAGCAGTTCTTC

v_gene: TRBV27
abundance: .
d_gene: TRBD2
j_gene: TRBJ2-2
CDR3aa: CASSMGLAGGRPGELFF
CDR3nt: TGTGCCAGCAGTATGGGACTAGCGGGAGGGAGACCCGGGGAGCTGTTTTTT

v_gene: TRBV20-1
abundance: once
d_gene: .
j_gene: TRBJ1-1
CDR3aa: CSARTWTEAFF
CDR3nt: TGCAGTGCTAGGACTTGGACTGAAGCTTTCTTT

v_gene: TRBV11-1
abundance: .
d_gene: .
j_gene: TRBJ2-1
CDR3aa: CASKGRGVSYNEQFF
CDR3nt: TGTGCCAGCAAGGGCCGCGGGGTCTCCTACAATGAGCAGTTCTTC

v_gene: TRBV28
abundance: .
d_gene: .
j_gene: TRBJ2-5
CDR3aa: CASSSLRQAAGTQYF
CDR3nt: TGTGCCAGCAGTTCTTTGAGACAGGCCGCAGGGACCCAGTACTTC

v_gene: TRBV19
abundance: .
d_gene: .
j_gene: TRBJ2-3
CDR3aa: CASRKVGTGTDTQYF
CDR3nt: TGTGCCAGCAGGAAGGTAGGAACGGGCACAGATACGCAGTATTTT

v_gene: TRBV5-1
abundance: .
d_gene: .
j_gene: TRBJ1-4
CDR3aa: CASSLGEAEKLFF
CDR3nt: TGCGCCAGCAGCTTGGGTGAGGCGGAAAAACTGTTTTTT

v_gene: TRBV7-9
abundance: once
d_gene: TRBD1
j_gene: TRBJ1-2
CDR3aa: CASSPGQASSGYTF
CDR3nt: TGTGCCAGCAGCCCTGGACAGGCCTCCAGCGGCTACACCTTC

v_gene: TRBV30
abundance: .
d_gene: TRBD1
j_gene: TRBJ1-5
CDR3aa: CAWSQPRDRGRFSNQPQHF
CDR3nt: TGTGCCTGGAGTCAACCCCGGGACAGGGGACGGTTTAGCAATCAGCCCCAGCATTTT

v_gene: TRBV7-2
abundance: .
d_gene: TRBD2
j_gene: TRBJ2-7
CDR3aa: CASSYGLAGGYEQYF
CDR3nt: TGTGCCAGCAGCTACGGACTAGCGGGAGGCTACGAGCAGTACTTC

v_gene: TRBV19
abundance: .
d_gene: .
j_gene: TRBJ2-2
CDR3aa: CASSSSSRTGELFF
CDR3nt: TGTGCCAGTAGTTCGTCCAGCCGCACCGGGGAGCTGTTTTTT

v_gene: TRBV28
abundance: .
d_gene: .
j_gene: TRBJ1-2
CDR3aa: CASRKTTFYGYTF
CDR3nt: TGTGCCAGCCGTAAGACAACCTTCTATGGCTACACCTTC

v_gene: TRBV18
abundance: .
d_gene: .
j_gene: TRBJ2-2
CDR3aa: CASSPYSTGELFF
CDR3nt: TGTGCCAGCTCACCATACAGCACCGGGGAGCTGTTTTTT

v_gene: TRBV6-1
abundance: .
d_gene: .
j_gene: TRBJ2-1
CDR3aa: CATRDPRGYNEQFF
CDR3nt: TGTGCCACCCGAGACCCTAGAGGGTACAATGAGCAGTTCTTC